The 2 T cell receptor beta chains below come from one sample, sequenced in a study of OX40 agonist ivuxolimab in advanced cancers. Libraries were made using the immunoSEQ multiplex PCR assay. In its TCRdb copy, this immuneACCESS table keeps in-frame sequences only and misses some clones. Where compared with another copy, unresolved V genes explain less than half of these, and the others have no known cause. The sample contains about 52,000 clones, roughly nine tenths of them found a single time. The top ten hold 6.7% of the sample. The source was CD4+ or CD8+ T cells sorted from blood, collected in a trial of the OX40 agonist ivuxolimab. All receptors come from an adult with an advanced solid tumor such as melanoma, head and neck, liver or kidney cancer.

The chain is built from TRBV18 and TRBJ1-1; no clear D gene. With 2 bases removed from V and 2 bases from J, the gap between germline ends came to 9 bases. Germline CDR1 is KGHSH and CDR2 is LQKENI. The CDR3 is made up of 14 amino acids. The CDR3 nucleotides are TGTGCCAGCTCACCAATCGGACCCAACACTGAAGCTTTCTTT. Amino acid sequence: CASSPIGPNTEAFF.

V is TRBV27 and J is TRBJ1-2; 9 bases are shared with TRBD1. The germline V gene has CDR1 MNHEY and CDR2 SMNVEV (reference sequence). The CDR3 runs to 16 residues. The junction had 12 bases not matched to a gene; V was cut back by 4 bases and J by 6 bases. The CDR3 sequence: CASSWGGRTGADGYTF. In DNA form, the CDR3 reads TGTGCCAGCAGTTGGGGGGGCCGGACAGGGGCGGATGGCTACACCTTC.